This T cell receptor beta chain comes out of a study of OX40 agonist ivuxolimab in advanced cancers. The assay was immunoSEQ multiplex PCR, and TCRdb's table has in-frame clones only and misses some. Of fewer than 25,000 clones listed, around four fifths are singletons. Study conclusions and caveats: On average, CD8+ T cells showed a greater number of expanded clones than CD4+.

As concerns this clone: The antigen is unknown.

The input for sequencing was CD4+ or CD8+ T cells sorted from blood, taken in a trial of the OX40 agonist ivuxolimab. The source of this sequence is an adult with an advanced solid tumor such as melanoma, head and neck, liver or kidney cancer.

The CDR3, as DNA: TGCAGCGTGGCGGCAGCTTCACTTAATGAGCAGTTCTTC. This gives the protein CSVAAASLNEQFF. V and J are TRBV29-1 and TRBJ2-1; D is uncertain. Germline V gene data show CDR1 as SQVTM and CDR2 as ANQGSEA. The CDR3 is made up of 13 amino acids. Between the trimmed V and J ends, which lost 6 bases and 7 bases, there was a span of 16 bases.